A selection of T cell receptor beta chains follows, all from one sample in a study of T cell clonotyping in hematopoietic cell transplantation. The repertoire was sequenced with immunoSEQ multiplex PCR; TCRdb's copy has only in-frame clones and lacks some. This sample has several thousand clones; less than 95% occur once, and the top ten carry 1% to 1.5%. The specimen was peripheral blood mononuclear cells, collected 30 days after allogeneic stem cell transplant. The receptors were sampled from a male patient between 55 and 70 years old who had an allogeneic stem cell transplant from an unrelated donor, so T cells may come from the graft donor. Some clones in this sample may be carry-over from other donors' samples. Both conserved end residues are trimmed from each CDR3. Fields, in order: V gene, CDR3 protein.

TRBV7-2 ASSYWTVPTSPTDTQY
TRBV30 AWSVRSNQPQH
TRBV7-2 ASSFQGGEAF
TRBV20-1 SGGTYNEQF
TRBV7-9 ASSLLTSSGGIFYEQY
TRBV5-1 ASSFDPAGDNEQF
TRBV11-2 ASSLRTPNTEAF
TRBV5-4 ASSPVNAGELF